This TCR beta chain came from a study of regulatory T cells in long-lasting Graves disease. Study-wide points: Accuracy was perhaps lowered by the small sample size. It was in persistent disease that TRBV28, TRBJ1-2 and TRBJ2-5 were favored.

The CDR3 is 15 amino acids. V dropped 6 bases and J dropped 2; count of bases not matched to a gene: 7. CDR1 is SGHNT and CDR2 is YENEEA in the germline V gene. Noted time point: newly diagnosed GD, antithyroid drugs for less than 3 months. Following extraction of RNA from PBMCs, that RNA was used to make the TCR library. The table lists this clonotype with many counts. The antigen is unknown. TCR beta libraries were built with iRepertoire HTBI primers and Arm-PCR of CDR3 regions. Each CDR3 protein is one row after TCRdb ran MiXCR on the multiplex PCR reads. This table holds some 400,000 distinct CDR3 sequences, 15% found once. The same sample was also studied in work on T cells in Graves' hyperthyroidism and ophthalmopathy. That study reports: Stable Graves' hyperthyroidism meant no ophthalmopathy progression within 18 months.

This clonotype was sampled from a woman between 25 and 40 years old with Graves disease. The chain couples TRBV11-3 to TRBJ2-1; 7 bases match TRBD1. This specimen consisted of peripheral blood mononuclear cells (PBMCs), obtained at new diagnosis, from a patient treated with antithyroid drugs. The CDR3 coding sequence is TGTGCCAGCAGTTTTACAGGGGCCCCCTACAATGAGCAGTTCTTC. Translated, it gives CASSFTGAPYNEQFF.